Listed below are T cell receptor beta chains from one sample, sequenced in a study of T cells in Graves' hyperthyroidism and ophthalmopathy. MiXCR was run by TCRdb on the multiplex PCR reads, yielding one entry per CDR3 protein. The sample lists some 510,000 distinct CDR3 sequences, around 46% occurring once. Sequencing input: peripheral blood or thyroid tissue (not recorded which). The receptors stem from a woman aged 18 to 35 with Graves' hyperthyroidism. The conserved cysteine and the conserved F or W are not part of the CDR3 here. A D gene is named only where the DNA matches it firmly.

ASSVDRGAF TRBV7-9 TRBD1
ASRTQNQPQH TRBV27 NA
SVGGAQGAQY TRBV29-1 TRBD1
ASSRSGTVSYEQY TRBV12-3/TRBV12-4 TRBD1
SASEAGNTEAF TRBV20-1 NA
ASSSRMFGSYEQY TRBV7-2 NA
ASSLPSETTQNTIY TRBV11-2 NA
ATSDEARSNQPQH TRBV24-1 NA
ATSPRGGTYEQY TRBV15 TRBD2
ASSYGSGGVGSPLH TRBV9 TRBD1
ASSRSTLSLKELF TRBV2 NA
SVEGQDRYT TRBV29-1 TRBD1
ASSEEAGS TRBV7-9 NA
SVAPLTTYEQY TRBV29-1 NA
ASSLDPLLVGANVLT TRBV7-2 NA
ASSEGQGDQPQH TRBV2 TRBD1
ASSPLESSTGELF TRBV9 NA
ASSLGQGEDEQY TRBV5-1 TRBD1